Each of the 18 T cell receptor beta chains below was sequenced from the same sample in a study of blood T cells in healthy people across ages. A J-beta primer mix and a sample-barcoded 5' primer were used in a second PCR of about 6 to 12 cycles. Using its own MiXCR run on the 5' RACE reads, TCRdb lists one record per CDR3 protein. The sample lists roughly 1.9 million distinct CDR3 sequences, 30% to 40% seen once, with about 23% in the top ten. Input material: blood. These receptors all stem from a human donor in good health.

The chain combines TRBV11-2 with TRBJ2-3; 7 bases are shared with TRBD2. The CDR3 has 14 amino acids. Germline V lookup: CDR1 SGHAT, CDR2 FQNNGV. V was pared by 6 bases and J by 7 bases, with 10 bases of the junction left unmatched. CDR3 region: CASRYMVGGNTQYF. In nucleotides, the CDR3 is TGTGCCAGCAGATATATGGTGGGGGGGAATACGCAGTATTTT. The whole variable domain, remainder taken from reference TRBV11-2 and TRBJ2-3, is EAGVAQSPRYKIIEKRQSVAFWCNPISGHATLYWYQQILGQGPKLLIQFQNNGVVDDSQLPKDRFSAERLKGVDSTLKIQPAKLEDSAVYLCASRYMVGGNTQYFGPGTRLTVL.

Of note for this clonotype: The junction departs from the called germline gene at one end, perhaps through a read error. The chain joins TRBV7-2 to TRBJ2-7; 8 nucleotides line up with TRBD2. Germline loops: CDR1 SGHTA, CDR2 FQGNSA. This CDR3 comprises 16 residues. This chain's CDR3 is CVSSLIGAGVGDEQYF. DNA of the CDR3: TGTGTCAGCAGCTTAATCGGAGCGGGGGTCGGAGACGAGCAGTACTTC.

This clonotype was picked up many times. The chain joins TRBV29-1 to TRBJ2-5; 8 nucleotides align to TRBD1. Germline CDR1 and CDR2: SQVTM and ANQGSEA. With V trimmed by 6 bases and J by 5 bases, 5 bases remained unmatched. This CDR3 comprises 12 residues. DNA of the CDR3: TGCAGCGTCTCGACAGGGGTCGAGACCCAGTACTTC. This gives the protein CSVSTGVETQYF.

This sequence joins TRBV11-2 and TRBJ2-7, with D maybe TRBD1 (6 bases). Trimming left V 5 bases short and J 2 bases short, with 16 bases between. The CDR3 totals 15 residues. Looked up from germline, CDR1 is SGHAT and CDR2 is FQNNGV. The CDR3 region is CASSHVTGITYEQYF. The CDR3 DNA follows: TGTGCCAGCAGCCATGTTACAGGGATAACCTACGAGCAGTACTTC.

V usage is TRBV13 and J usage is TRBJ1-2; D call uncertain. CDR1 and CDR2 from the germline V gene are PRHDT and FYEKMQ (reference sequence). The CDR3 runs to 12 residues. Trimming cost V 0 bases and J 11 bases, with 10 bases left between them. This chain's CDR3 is CASSLGPKGYTF. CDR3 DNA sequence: TGTGCCAGCAGCTTAGGCCCCAAGGGATACACCTTC.

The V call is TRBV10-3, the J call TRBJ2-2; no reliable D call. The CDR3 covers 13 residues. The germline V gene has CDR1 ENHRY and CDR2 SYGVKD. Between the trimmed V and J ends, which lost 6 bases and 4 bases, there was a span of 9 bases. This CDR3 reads CAIRTDPTGELFF. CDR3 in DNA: TGTGCCATCAGAACAGACCCCACCGGGGAGCTGTTTTTT.

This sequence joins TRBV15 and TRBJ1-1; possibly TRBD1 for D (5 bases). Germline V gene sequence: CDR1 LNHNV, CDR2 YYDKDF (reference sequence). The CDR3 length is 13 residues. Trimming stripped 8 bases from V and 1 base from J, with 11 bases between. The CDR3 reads CATGTQWNTEAFF. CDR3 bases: TGTGCCACCGGGACCCAGTGGAACACTGAAGCTTTCTTT. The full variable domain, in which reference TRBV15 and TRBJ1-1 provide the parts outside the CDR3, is DAMVIQNPRYQVTQFGKPVTLSCSQTLNHNVMYWYQQKSSQAPKLLFHYYDKDFNNEADTPDNFQSRRPNTSFCFLDIRSPGLGDTAMYLCATGTQWNTEAFFGQGTRLTVV.

This chain's CDR3 is CASSLGRLGNQPQHF. The DNA for the CDR3 is TGTGCCAGCAGTTTAGGTCGACTGGGCAATCAGCCCCAGCATTTT. This sequence joins TRBV12-3 or TRBV12-4 and TRBJ1-5; D call uncertain. The CDR3 length is 15 residues. V was cut by 1 base and J by 2 bases, with 9 bases left in between.

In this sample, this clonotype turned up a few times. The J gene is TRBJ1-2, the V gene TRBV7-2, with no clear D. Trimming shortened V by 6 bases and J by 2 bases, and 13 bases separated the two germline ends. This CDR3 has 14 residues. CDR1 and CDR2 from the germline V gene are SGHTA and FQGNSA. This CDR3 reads CASSRNGANYGYTF. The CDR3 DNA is TGTGCCAGCAGTAGGAATGGCGCCAACTATGGCTACACCTTC.

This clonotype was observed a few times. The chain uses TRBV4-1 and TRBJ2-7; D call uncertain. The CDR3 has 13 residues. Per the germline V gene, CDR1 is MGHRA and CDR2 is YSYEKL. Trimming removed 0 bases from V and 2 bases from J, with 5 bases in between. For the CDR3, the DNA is TGCGCCAGCAGCCAAGAGCTCACCTACGAGCAGTACTTC. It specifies CASSQELTYEQYF.

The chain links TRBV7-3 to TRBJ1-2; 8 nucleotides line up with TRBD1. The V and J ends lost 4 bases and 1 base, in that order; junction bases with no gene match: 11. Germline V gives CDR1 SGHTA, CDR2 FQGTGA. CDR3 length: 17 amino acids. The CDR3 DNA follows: TGTGCCAGCAGCTCCGGGATCCGGGACAGGTTTAACTATGGCTACACCTTC. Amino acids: CASSSGIRDRFNYGYTF.

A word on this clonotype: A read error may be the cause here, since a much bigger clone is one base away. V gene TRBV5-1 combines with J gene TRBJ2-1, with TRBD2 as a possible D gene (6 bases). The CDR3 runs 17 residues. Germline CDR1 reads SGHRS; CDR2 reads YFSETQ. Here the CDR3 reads CVSRPTLTSLDYNEQFF. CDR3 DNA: TGCGTCAGCAGACCGACCCTAACTAGCTTGGACTACAATGAGCAGTTCTTC.

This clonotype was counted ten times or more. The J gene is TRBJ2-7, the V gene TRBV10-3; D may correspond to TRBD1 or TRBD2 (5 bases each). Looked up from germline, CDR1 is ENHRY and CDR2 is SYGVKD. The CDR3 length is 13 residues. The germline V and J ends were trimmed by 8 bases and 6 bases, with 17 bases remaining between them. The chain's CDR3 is CAIAPGRLGEQYF. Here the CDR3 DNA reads TGTGCCATCGCACCGGGGCGGCTCGGCGAGCAGTACTTC.

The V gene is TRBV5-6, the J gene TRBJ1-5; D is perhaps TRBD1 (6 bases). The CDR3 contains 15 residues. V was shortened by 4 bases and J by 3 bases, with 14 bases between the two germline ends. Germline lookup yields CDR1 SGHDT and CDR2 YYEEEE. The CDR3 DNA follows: TGTGCCAGCAGCGCGGGACAACTAGACAATCAGCCCCAGCATTTT. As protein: CASSAGQLDNQPQHF.

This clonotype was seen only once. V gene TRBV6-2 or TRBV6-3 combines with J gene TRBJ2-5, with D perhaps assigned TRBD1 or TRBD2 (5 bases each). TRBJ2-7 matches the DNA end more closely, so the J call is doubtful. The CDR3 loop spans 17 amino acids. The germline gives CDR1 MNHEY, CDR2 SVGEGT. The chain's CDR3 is CASSYSWGRTLDYEQYF. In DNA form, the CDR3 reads TGTGCCAGCAGTTATTCATGGGGGAGAACCCTAGACTACGAGCAGTACTTC.

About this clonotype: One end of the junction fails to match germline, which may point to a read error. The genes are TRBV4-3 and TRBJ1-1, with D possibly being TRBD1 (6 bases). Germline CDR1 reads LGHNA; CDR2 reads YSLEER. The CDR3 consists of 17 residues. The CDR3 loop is CVSSPRITRDTLTEAFF. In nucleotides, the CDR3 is TGCGTCAGCAGCCCCAGAATTACCCGGGACACCTTAACTGAAGCTTTCTTT.

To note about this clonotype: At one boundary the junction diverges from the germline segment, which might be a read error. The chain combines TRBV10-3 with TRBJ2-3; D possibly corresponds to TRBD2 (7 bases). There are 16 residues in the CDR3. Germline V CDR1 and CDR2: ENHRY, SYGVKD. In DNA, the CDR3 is TGTGCCATCAGTTCCCGGGACCCACGGGGGGCAGATACACAGTATTTT. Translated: CAISSRDPRGADTQYF.

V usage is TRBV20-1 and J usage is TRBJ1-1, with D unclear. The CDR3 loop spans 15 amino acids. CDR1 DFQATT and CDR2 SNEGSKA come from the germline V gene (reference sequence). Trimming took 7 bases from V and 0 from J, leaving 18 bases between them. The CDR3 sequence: CSGARVMFMNTEAFF. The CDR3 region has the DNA TGCAGTGGGGCAAGGGTTATGTTTATGAACACTGAAGCTTTCTTT.